These T cell receptor beta chains were read from a single sample in a study of Tregs in tolerant kidney transplant recipients. TCRdb keeps only in-frame clones here, not all; method: immunoSEQ multiplex PCR. The data show around 78,000 clones, about 91% seen once. Source: Tregs from blood, taken before the transplant. All receptors derive from a human donor who received a combined kidney and bone marrow transplant. The CDR3 runs from the conserved cysteine through the conserved F or W. The order of the fields is J gene, V gene, clone size, D gene, CDR3 DNA, CDR3 protein. The D gene is left open where the match is weak. Size tells how often a clone was seen (once, few, many) or the class of an expanded clone, and some rows leave it out.

J gene: TRBJ2-1
V gene: TRBV7-6
clone size: .
D gene: TRBD2
CDR3 DNA: TGTGCCAGCAGCTTCGTGGGCAGCGGGAGGGCCACTGAGCAGTTCTTC
CDR3 protein: CASSFVGSGRATEQFF

J gene: TRBJ2-3
V gene: TRBV29-1
clone size: .
D gene: TRBD2
CDR3 DNA: TGCAGCGTTGGGCTAGCGGGCACAGATACGCAGTATTTT
CDR3 protein: CSVGLAGTDTQYF

J gene: TRBJ2-1
V gene: TRBV18
clone size: .
D gene: TRBD1
CDR3 DNA: TGTGCCAGCTCACCCTATGCCGGGACAGGGGGGGAGCAGTTCTTC
CDR3 protein: CASSPYAGTGGEQFF

J gene: TRBJ1-5
V gene: TRBV19
clone size: .
D gene: .
CDR3 DNA: TGTGCCAGTAGTATAATCTGGGGGGCACGTCAGCCCCAGCATTTT
CDR3 protein: CASSIIWGARQPQHF

J gene: TRBJ1-5
V gene: TRBV5-8
clone size: .
D gene: TRBD1
CDR3 DNA: TGTGCCAGCAGCTTGGAGACAGGGGGTCAGCCCCAGCATTTT
CDR3 protein: CASSLETGGQPQHF

J gene: TRBJ1-5
V gene: TRBV5-6
clone size: .
D gene: .
CDR3 DNA: TGTGCCAGCAGCTTGACTGCCGGCCTTGCGGGCAATCAGCCCCAGCATTTT
CDR3 protein: CASSLTAGLAGNQPQHF

J gene: TRBJ1-2
V gene: TRBV2
clone size: .
D gene: .
CDR3 DNA: TGTGCCACGGGGACGGGGACGGTCGGTGGCTACACCTTC
CDR3 protein: CATGTGTVGGYTF

J gene: TRBJ2-1
V gene: TRBV7-9
clone size: .
D gene: .
CDR3 DNA: TGTGCCAGCAGCTTAATACCCAGTTACAATGAGCAGTTCTTC
CDR3 protein: CASSLIPSYNEQFF

J gene: TRBJ2-5
V gene: TRBV29-1
clone size: .
D gene: .
CDR3 DNA: TGCAGCGTTGACAGGGAAACGGAGACCCAGTACTTC
CDR3 protein: CSVDRETETQYF

J gene: TRBJ2-1
V gene: TRBV5-1
clone size: .
D gene: .
CDR3 DNA: TGCGCCAGCAGCTTGGAGAGTAGCGGAGTCTACAATGAGCAGTTCTTC
CDR3 protein: CASSLESSGVYNEQFF

J gene: TRBJ2-7
V gene: TRBV4-3
clone size: .
D gene: .
CDR3 DNA: TGCGCCAGCAGCCAACGGAGGGGGGCGTCCTCTATCAACGAGCAGTACTTC
CDR3 protein: CASSQRRGASSINEQYF

J gene: TRBJ2-1
V gene: TRBV6-5
clone size: .
D gene: TRBD1
CDR3 DNA: TGTGCCAGCAGAAAGGACAGGGCCATCTACAATGAGCAGTTCTTC
CDR3 protein: CASRKDRAIYNEQFF

J gene: TRBJ1-2
V gene: TRBV28
clone size: .
D gene: .
CDR3 DNA: TGTGCCAGCAGTTTATACCCCTATGGCTACACCTTC
CDR3 protein: CASSLYPYGYTF

J gene: TRBJ1-4
V gene: TRBV7-2
clone size: .
D gene: .
CDR3 DNA: TGTGCCAGCAGCTTAGCGGGGGCCGGCGTTAGACTGTTTTTT
CDR3 protein: CASSLAGAGVRLFF

J gene: TRBJ1-4
V gene: TRBV28
clone size: .
D gene: .
CDR3 DNA: TGTGCCAGCAGTTTAGCCCATAAGGGCAGGCAAACTAATGAAAAACTGTTTTTT
CDR3 protein: CASSLAHKGRQTNEKLFF

J gene: TRBJ2-1
V gene: TRBV9
clone size: .
D gene: TRBD2
CDR3 DNA: TGTGCCAGCAGCTATGGACTAGCGGGAGGAAAAGGGAGTGATGAGCAGTTCTTC
CDR3 protein: CASSYGLAGGKGSDEQFF

J gene: TRBJ2-1
V gene: TRBV29-1
clone size: .
D gene: .
CDR3 DNA: TGCAGCGCGGGGGATCTTGAGCAGTTCTTC
CDR3 protein: CSAGDLEQFF

J gene: TRBJ1-2
V gene: TRBV2
clone size: .
D gene: .
CDR3 DNA: TGTGCCAGCAGACGGACCGAAAACTATGGCTACACCTTC
CDR3 protein: CASRRTENYGYTF

J gene: TRBJ2-7
V gene: TRBV5-1
clone size: .
D gene: .
CDR3 DNA: TGCGCCAGCAGCTTGGTCGGAGGCGGATGGTACGAGCAGTACTTC
CDR3 protein: CASSLVGGGWYEQYF

J gene: TRBJ2-7
V gene: TRBV18
clone size: .
D gene: TRBD2
CDR3 DNA: TGTGCCAGCTCCCCTCGGGGCGGGAGCCAAGACTACGAGCAGTACTTC
CDR3 protein: CASSPRGGSQDYEQYF

J gene: TRBJ1-1
V gene: TRBV11-3
clone size: .
D gene: .
CDR3 DNA: TGTGCCAGCAGCCCTAGAGGGGACACTGAAGCTTTCTTT
CDR3 protein: CASSPRGDTEAFF

J gene: TRBJ1-1
V gene: TRBV18
clone size: .
D gene: TRBD1
CDR3 DNA: TGTGCCAGCTCACCGGACAGGGAGGGTGCAGCTTTCTTT
CDR3 protein: CASSPDREGAAFF

J gene: TRBJ1-5
V gene: TRBV30
clone size: .
D gene: .
CDR3 DNA: TGTGCCTGGAGTTTACCCGGGGACACAGATCAGCCCCAGCATTTT
CDR3 protein: CAWSLPGDTDQPQHF

J gene: TRBJ2-2
V gene: TRBV19
clone size: once
D gene: .
CDR3 DNA: TGTGCCAGTAGACAATTTTGGGGGACCGGGGAGCTGTTTTTT
CDR3 protein: CASRQFWGTGELFF

J gene: TRBJ2-3
V gene: TRBV29-1
clone size: .
D gene: TRBD2
CDR3 DNA: TGCAGCCTTAGCGGGACCACAGATACGCAGTATTTT
CDR3 protein: CSLSGTTDTQYF

J gene: TRBJ2-3
V gene: TRBV5-4
clone size: once
D gene: TRBD1
CDR3 DNA: TGTGCCAGCAGCACCGGACAGGTCAGCACAGATACGCAGTATTTT
CDR3 protein: CASSTGQVSTDTQYF

J gene: TRBJ2-7
V gene: TRBV28
clone size: .
D gene: TRBD2
CDR3 DNA: TGTGCCAGCAGTTTTTCTAGCGGAAACTACGAGCAGTACTTC
CDR3 protein: CASSFSSGNYEQYF

J gene: TRBJ2-3
V gene: TRBV4-2
clone size: .
D gene: .
CDR3 DNA: TGTGCCAGCAGCCCTCCGGCAGATACGCAGTATTTT
CDR3 protein: CASSPPADTQYF

J gene: TRBJ2-7
V gene: TRBV6-5
clone size: .
D gene: .
CDR3 DNA: TGTGCCACCAACGGGTTCCCTGACTACGAGCAGTACTTC
CDR3 protein: CATNGFPDYEQYF

J gene: TRBJ1-5
V gene: TRBV15
clone size: .
D gene: TRBD1
CDR3 DNA: TGTGCCACCAGCAGAGGTCTCGGACAGGGGGCGCCGGGATTCAATCAGCCCCAGCATTTT
CDR3 protein: CATSRGLGQGAPGFNQPQHF

J gene: TRBJ1-1
V gene: TRBV2
clone size: .
D gene: .
CDR3 DNA: TGTGCCAGCAGCTTCAGGGGACGGGACACTGAAGCTTTCTTT
CDR3 protein: CASSFRGRDTEAFF

J gene: TRBJ2-3
V gene: TRBV27
clone size: .
D gene: .
CDR3 DNA: TGTGCCAGCAGTTTATGGGTTACAGATACGCAGTATTTT
CDR3 protein: CASSLWVTDTQYF

J gene: TRBJ2-7
V gene: TRBV5-1
clone size: .
D gene: .
CDR3 DNA: TGCGCCAGCAGCGCCGGACAGGAGGGGGGCTACGAGCAGTACTTC
CDR3 protein: CASSAGQEGGYEQYF

J gene: TRBJ2-2
V gene: TRBV4-2
clone size: .
D gene: TRBD2
CDR3 DNA: TGTGCCAGCAGCCAAGATCAGAGCAGGGGACTAGCGAACACCGGGGAGCTGTTTTTT
CDR3 protein: CASSQDQSRGLANTGELFF

J gene: TRBJ2-7
V gene: TRBV18
clone size: once
D gene: TRBD2
CDR3 DNA: TGTGCCAGCTCACCACGTAGCGGGGGATCCTACGAGCAGTACTTC
CDR3 protein: CASSPRSGGSYEQYF

J gene: TRBJ2-3
V gene: TRBV4-3
clone size: once
D gene: TRBD2
CDR3 DNA: TGCGCCAGCACCCGGGAGGCGGGAGAGGTGGATACGCAGTATTTT
CDR3 protein: CASTREAGEVDTQYF

J gene: TRBJ2-5
V gene: TRBV28
clone size: .
D gene: .
CDR3 DNA: TGTGCCAGCAGTTGGGCGCTGGGAGAGACCCAGTACTTC
CDR3 protein: CASSWALGETQYF

J gene: TRBJ1-5
V gene: TRBV28
clone size: .
D gene: .
CDR3 DNA: TGTGCCAGCACCGCCCGAAACAAAATTAATCAGCCCCAGCATTTT
CDR3 protein: CASTARNKINQPQHF

J gene: TRBJ1-5
V gene: TRBV28
clone size: .
D gene: .
CDR3 DNA: TGTGCCAGCAGTCTCTCCATCATTACCCAGCATTTT
CDR3 protein: CASSLSIITQHF

J gene: TRBJ2-1
V gene: TRBV29-1
clone size: once
D gene: TRBD1
CDR3 DNA: TGCAGCGTTGAAGGGCGGGACAGGTACAATGAGCAGTTCTTC
CDR3 protein: CSVEGRDRYNEQFF

J gene: TRBJ2-1
V gene: TRBV6-5
clone size: .
D gene: TRBD1
CDR3 DNA: TGTGCCAGCAGTACGACAGGGGTCGGCCACAATGAGCAGTTCTTC
CDR3 protein: CASSTTGVGHNEQFF

J gene: TRBJ2-3
V gene: TRBV4-1
clone size: once
D gene: .
CDR3 DNA: TGCGCCAGCAGCCTACCCTACATCGGCACAGATACGCAGTATTTT
CDR3 protein: CASSLPYIGTDTQYF

J gene: TRBJ1-1
V gene: TRBV18
clone size: .
D gene: .
CDR3 DNA: TGTGCCAGCTCACCACCTTCAATCAGAACCACTGAAGCTTTCTTT
CDR3 protein: CASSPPSIRTTEAFF

J gene: TRBJ2-7
V gene: TRBV9
clone size: .
D gene: .
CDR3 DNA: TGTGCCAGCAGCGTAGCTCCCGTCTCCCACGAGCAGTACTTC
CDR3 protein: CASSVAPVSHEQYF

J gene: TRBJ1-5
V gene: TRBV6-4
clone size: .
D gene: .
CDR3 DNA: TGTGCCAGCAGTGACGGTGTCGGGAATCAGCCCCAGCATTTT
CDR3 protein: CASSDGVGNQPQHF

J gene: TRBJ2-7
V gene: TRBV28
clone size: .
D gene: TRBD1
CDR3 DNA: TGTGCCAGCAGCCGGGACAGCTCCTACGAGCAGTACTTC
CDR3 protein: CASSRDSSYEQYF

J gene: TRBJ2-3
V gene: TRBV19
clone size: .
D gene: .
CDR3 DNA: TGTGCCAGTAGCGCGGGATCCACAGATACGCAGTATTTT
CDR3 protein: CASSAGSTDTQYF

J gene: TRBJ1-1
V gene: TRBV2
clone size: .
D gene: TRBD1
CDR3 DNA: TGTGCCAGCAGGGAGACAGGGATGAACACTGAAGCTTTCTTT
CDR3 protein: CASRETGMNTEAFF

J gene: TRBJ1-5
V gene: TRBV19
clone size: once
D gene: .
CDR3 DNA: TGTGCCAGTAGGGGCCGGGACCAGCCCCAGCATTTT
CDR3 protein: CASRGRDQPQHF

J gene: TRBJ2-3
V gene: TRBV5-6
clone size: .
D gene: .
CDR3 DNA: TGTGCCAGCAGCCGTGGACCCGAGGATACGCAGTATTTT
CDR3 protein: CASSRGPEDTQYF